This T cell receptor (beta chain) came from a study of cytomegalovirus exposure and HLA in healthy donors. Whole-study findings and limits: In a later analysis, compared with equally common non-associated chains, HLA-associated beta chains were more expanded.

Primers for the PCR totalled 60 Vbeta and 13 Jbeta. Produced via immunoSEQ multiplex PCR; TCRdb's table is partial and in-frame only. The profile shows approximately 81,000 clones, 70% to 85% of them singletons. As regards this clone: Its antigen remains unknown.

CDR1 LGHNA and CDR2 YSLEER come from the germline V gene. CDR3 size: 12 residues. Germline trimming cut 4 bases from V and 8 bases from J; bases unmatched to any gene: 3. Sample: PBMCs. This TCR came from a man aged 40-49 years in good health and CMV-seropositive. The V gene is TRBV4-3, the J gene TRBJ1-2; 8 positions match TRBD1. The chain's CDR3 is CASSRGQGGYTF. CDR3 DNA sequence: TGCGCCAGCAGCCGCGGACAGGGAGGCTACACCTTC.